Following are 32 T cell receptor beta chains from one sample sequenced in a study of Ad26.COV2.S vaccination and SARS-CoV-2 variants. The method was immunoSEQ multiplex PCR; TCRdb's version includes in-frame clones alone and lacks a portion of them. The table lists around 350,000 clones, about 91% of them singletons. The specimen was peripheral blood, collected after recovery from COVID-19. The receptors here all came from a human donor who had recovered from COVID-19.

The rearrangement uses TRBV27 and TRBJ1-1, with D uncertain. CDR3 length: 11 residues. CDR1 MNHEY and CDR2 SMNVEV come from the germline V gene (reference sequence). V gave up 4 bases and J gave up 3 bases, with 3 bases separating them. DNA for the CDR3: TGTGCCAGCAGTTCCCACACTGAAGCTTTCTTT. Amino acid sequence: CASSSHTEAFF.

The chain joins TRBV29-1 to TRBJ2-3; possible D gene TRBD1, 6 bases. V lost 8 bases and J 1 base, leaving 10 bases between the germline ends. CDR3 length: 12 amino acids. CDR1 and CDR2 from the germline V gene are SQVTM and ANQGSEA. The CDR3 DNA sequence: TGCAGCCTCGCAGGGGGCACAGATACGCAGTATTTT. It yields the protein CSLAGGTDTQYF.

V and J are TRBV7-9 and TRBJ1-2; no reliable D call. The germline CDR1 and CDR2 sequences are SEHNR and FQNEAQ (reference sequence). The CDR3 runs to 15 residues. V was trimmed by 7 bases and J by 7 bases, leaving 22 bases between them. CDR3 sequence: CASTEREWVFGGYTF. CDR3 bases: TGTGCCAGCACCGAAAGGGAGTGGGTGTTTGGTGGCTACACCTTC. The whole variable domain, remainder taken from reference TRBV7-9 and TRBJ1-2, is DTGVSQNPRHKITKRGQNVTFRCDPISEHNRLYWYRQTLGQGPEFLTYFQNEAQLEKSRLLSDRFSAERPKGSFSTLEIQRTEQGDSAMYLCASTEREWVFGGYTFGSGTRLTVV.

This sequence joins TRBV6-2 or TRBV6-3 and TRBJ1-2, with D possibly TRBD1 on 6 matching bases. CDR1 MNHEY and CDR2 SVGEGT come from the germline V gene. Between the trimmed V and J ends, which lost 2 bases and 7 bases, there was a span of 14 bases. CDR3 length: 14 amino acids. The CDR3 DNA sequence: TGTGCCAGCAGTTACCTTCAGGGGAGGAGTGGCTACACCTTC. Translated, it gives CASSYLQGRSGYTF.

The chain is built from TRBV6-5 and TRBJ1-2; D not resolved. The V gene's germline CDR1 is MNHEY and CDR2 SVGAGI. V was shortened by 4 bases and J by 0 bases, with 12 bases between the two germline ends. The CDR3 contains 15 residues. The CDR3 DNA sequence: TGTGCCAGCAGTTCCTACACGGGAGCTAACTATGGCTACACCTTC. It encodes CASSSYTGANYGYTF.

The chain combines TRBV2 with TRBJ2-7; D is ambiguous. V lost 5 bases and J 0 bases, leaving 11 bases between the germline ends. CDR3 length equals 14 residues. Per the germline V gene, CDR1 is SNHLY and CDR2 is FYNNEI. The CDR3 sequence is CASSPPGPSYEQYF. The CDR3, as DNA: TGTGCCAGCAGTCCCCCCGGACCCTCCTACGAGCAGTACTTC.

The gene calls are TRBV6-1 and TRBJ1-4; D call uncertain. V dropped 3 bases and J dropped 8 bases, with 13 bases sitting between them. This CDR3 region has 14 residues. The germline V gene encodes CDR1 MNHNS and CDR2 SASEGT. CDR3 bases: TGTGCCAGCAGTGACGTGATTATGGGAGAAAAACTGTTTTTT. Encoded protein: CASSDVIMGEKLFF.

The chain employs TRBV11-2 and TRBJ2-5; 9 bases align to TRBD1. Germline V lookup: CDR1 SGHAT, CDR2 FQNNGV. This CDR3 is 16 amino acids long. The trim removed 0 bases at V and 7 bases at J, leaving 9 bases unmatched. CDR3 amino acids: CASSLDPTGGRGTQYF. The CDR3 DNA follows: TGTGCCAGCAGCTTAGATCCCACAGGGGGCCGCGGGACCCAGTACTTC.

V gene TRBV7-9 combines with J gene TRBJ1-1, with 8 positions matching TRBD1. The CDR3 totals 14 residues. The germline V gene encodes CDR1 SEHNR and CDR2 FQNEAQ (reference sequence). Trimming at V came to 5 bases and at J to 4 bases, leaving 6 bases not matched to a gene. This CDR3 is CASSPQGATTEAFF. The CDR3 coding sequence is TGTGCCAGCAGCCCTCAGGGGGCGACCACTGAAGCTTTCTTT.

The rearrangement uses TRBV19 and TRBJ2-5, with 10 bases matching TRBD1. V shed 4 bases and J 5 bases; nucleotides not matched to a gene: 7. The CDR3 runs to 15 residues. Germline loops: CDR1 LNHDA, CDR2 SQIVND (reference sequence). This CDR3 is CASSRDRGIGETQYF. The CDR3 DNA sequence: TGTGCCAGTAGTAGGGACAGGGGTATCGGGGAGACCCAGTACTTC.

J is TRBJ2-5 and V is TRBV10-3; 8 nucleotides line up with TRBD1. The CDR3 covers 14 residues. The germline V gene has CDR1 ENHRY and CDR2 SYGVKD. V was clipped by 5 bases and J by 1 base; unmatched bases: 3. CDR3 DNA: TGTGCCATCAGTACCGGGACAGGCCAAGAGACCCAGTACTTC. This sequence encodes CAISTGTGQETQYF.

The CDR3 reads CASSTPGQGLYEQYF. CDR3 bases: TGTGCCAGCAGTACCCCGGGACAGGGCCTTTACGAGCAGTACTTC. V is TRBV6-5 and J is TRBJ2-7; the match to TRBD1 covers 9 bases. Unmatched junction bases numbered 9, after V lost 5 bases and J lost 4 bases. Per the germline V gene, CDR1 is MNHEY and CDR2 is SVGAGI. The CDR3 has 15 amino acids.

This rearrangement joins TRBV5-1 to TRBJ2-7; D perhaps matches TRBD1 (6 bases). The germline V and J ends were trimmed by 4 bases and 0 bases, with 14 bases remaining between them. The germline V gene encodes CDR1 SGHRS and CDR2 YFSETQ. CDR3 length equals 15 residues. The CDR3, as DNA: TGCGCCAGCAGCCCGCCGGACAGTGCCTCCTACGAGCAGTACTTC. Its translation: CASSPPDSASYEQYF.

This clone came up once. The V gene is TRBV12-5, the J gene TRBJ2-3; 7 bases are shared with TRBD2. This CDR3 region has 14 residues. V was pared by 3 bases and J by 1 base, with 1 base of the junction left unmatched. Germline V gene data show CDR1 as LGHNT and CDR2 as FRNRAP. The CDR3 DNA reads TGTGCTAGTGGTTTACGGGAGGGCACAGATACGCAGTATTTT. Protein: CASGLREGTDTQYF.

V gene TRBV11-3 combines with J gene TRBJ1-4; D not certain. V gave up 5 bases and J gave up 10 bases, with 11 bases separating them. Germline V gene sequence: CDR1 SGHNT, CDR2 YENEEA. The CDR3 is 12 residues long. The CDR3 DNA reads as TGTGCCAGCAGCCGGAAGGAGGGAAAACTGTTTTTT. Its translation: CASSRKEGKLFF. Full variable domain (rest looked up from reference TRBV11-3 and TRBJ1-4): EAGVVQSPRYKIIEKKQPVAFWCNPISGHNTLYWYLQNLGQGPELLIRYENEEAVDDSQLPKDRFSAERLKGVDSTLKIQPAELGDSAVYLCASSRKEGKLFFGSGTQLSVL.

V usage is TRBV27 and J usage is TRBJ2-3, with 14 positions matching TRBD2. CDR1 MNHEY and CDR2 SMNVEV come from the germline V gene (reference sequence). The CDR3 extends over 18 amino acids. V lost 4 bases to trimming and J lost 5 bases; unmatched junction nucleotides: 11. CDR3 sequence: CASSSLRTSGGHRDTQYF. The CDR3 DNA is TGTGCCAGCAGTTCCCTACGGACTAGCGGGGGGCATAGAGATACGCAGTATTTT.

This clone was counted once. The genes are TRBV6-1 and TRBJ1-5; D unclear. CDR3 length equals 13 residues. Germline CDR1 and CDR2: MNHNS and SASEGT. The V end lost 0 bases, the J end lost 12 bases, and 12 bases lay between the germline ends. CDR3 DNA: TGTGCCAGCAGTGAAGCGCTTCGGAACCGCCAGCATTTT. Translating it yields CASSEALRNRQHF.

This clone was recorded a few times. The chain has TRBV27 and TRBJ1-2; D is perhaps TRBD1 (5 bases). CDR1 and CDR2 from the germline V gene are MNHEY and SMNVEV (reference sequence). This CDR3 region has 16 residues. V was cut by 0 bases and J by 4 bases, with 15 bases left in between. CDR3 sequence (DNA): TGTGCCAGCAGTTTATCAGATTTGGGACGGCCCTATGGCTACACCTTC. This translates into CASSLSDLGRPYGYTF.

The chain carries TRBV5-1 and TRBJ1-1; D possibly corresponds to TRBD1 (6 bases). There are 13 residues in the CDR3. CDR1 is SGHRS and CDR2 is YFSETQ in the germline V gene. Between the trimmed V and J ends, which lost 0 bases and 9 bases, there was a span of 12 bases. CDR3 nucleotide sequence: TGCGCCAGCAGCTTGGCAGGGACATTCAAAGCTTTCTTT. Protein: CASSLAGTFKAFF.

CDR3 protein: CSARVQPQHF. The CDR3 DNA is TGCAGTGCTAGGGTTCAGCCCCAGCATTTT. The V gene is TRBV20-1, the J gene TRBJ1-5; D is unclear. CDR3 length: 10 residues. Trimming took off 3 bases at V and 6 bases at J, with 3 bases between the two ends. The germline V gene has CDR1 DFQATT and CDR2 SNEGSKA (reference sequence).

DNA for the CDR3: TGTGCCAGCAGCCAAGATACACTAGCGGGGGGGGAGTCCTACGAGCAGTACTTC. Amino acids: CASSQDTLAGGESYEQYF. The chain uses TRBV4-2 and TRBJ2-7; TRBD2 matches 13 bases. J lost 1 base, V lost 0 bases, and 6 bases had no gene match. Germline assignment: CDR1 LGHNA and CDR2 YNFKEQ. The CDR3 is 18 amino acids.

CDR3 DNA: TGCGCCAGCAGCTTCAGGGCTCCGACTGAAGCTTTCTTT. Its translation: CASSFRAPTEAFF. The chain recombines TRBV5-1 with TRBJ1-1, with D possibly matching TRBD1 (5 bases). Germline-derived CDR1 and CDR2 are SGHRS and YFSETQ. Trimming took 2 bases from V and 5 from J, leaving 10 bases between them. This CDR3 is 13 amino acids long.

This sequence joins TRBV12-3 or TRBV12-4 and TRBJ1-1; D possibly corresponds to TRBD1 (5 bases). V shed 4 bases and J shed 1 base, with 7 bases lying between them. This CDR3 spans 13 amino acids. The CDR3 sequence is CASSWTPNTEAFF. The CDR3 coding sequence is TGTGCCAGCAGTTGGACACCGAACACTGAAGCTTTCTTT.

The chain carries TRBV4-1 and TRBJ2-3; unclear D gene. From germline, CDR1 is MGHRA and CDR2 YSYEKL. Trimming took off 0 bases at V and 5 bases at J, with 15 bases between the two ends. The length of the CDR3 is 16 residues. For the CDR3, the DNA is TGCGCCAGCAGCCAAGATGGCAAGCCTAAAGTAGATACGCAGTATTTT. The encoded protein is CASSQDGKPKVDTQYF.

Worth noting for this clone: Additional DNA sequences in this sample encode the identical CDR3. This rearrangement joins TRBV12-3 or TRBV12-4 to TRBJ1-5; D not resolved. V lost 3 bases to trimming and J lost 4 bases, with 7 bases between them. This CDR3 has 13 residues. This CDR3 reads CASSLSGNQPQHF. The CDR3 DNA is TGTGCCAGCAGTTTGTCCGGAAATCAGCCCCAGCATTTT.

The chain is built from TRBV5-1 and TRBJ1-1; 10 bases fit TRBD1. The V gene end was trimmed by 0 bases and the J gene end by 4 bases; junction bases not matched to a gene: 9. From germline, CDR1 is SGHRS and CDR2 YFSETQ. This CDR3 spans 17 amino acids. The CDR3 protein is CASSLAGTGDGITEAFF. DNA for the CDR3: TGCGCCAGCAGCTTGGCCGGGACAGGGGATGGAATCACTGAAGCTTTCTTT. Combining the CDR3 with reference TRBV5-1 and TRBJ1-1 gives the whole variable domain KAGVTQTPRYLIKTRGQQVTLSCSPISGHRSVSWYQQTPGQGLQFLFEYFSETQRNKGNFPGRFSGRQFSNSRSEMNVSTLELGDSALYLCASSLAGTGDGITEAFFGQGTRLTVV.

Remarks on this clone: The same CDR3 arises from other DNA sequences in this sample as well. The gene calls are TRBV6-2 or TRBV6-3 and TRBJ1-5; D gene unclear. Germline V gene sequence: CDR1 MNHEY, CDR2 SVGEGT. The V end was cut by 6 bases, the J end by 6 bases, with 6 bases between. The CDR3 has 11 residues. CDR3 loop: CASSSGQPQHF. CDR3 nucleotide sequence: TGTGCCAGCAGCTCCGGTCAGCCCCAGCATTTT.

V usage is TRBV29-1 and J usage is TRBJ1-2, with TRBD1 as a possible D gene (5 bases). The CDR3 contains 12 residues. V dropped 4 bases and J dropped 6 bases, with 12 bases sitting between them. The germline V gene encodes CDR1 SQVTM and CDR2 ANQGSEA. CDR3 bases: TGCAGCGTTGTCAGGGTATTAGATGGCTACACCTTC. This codes for CSVVRVLDGYTF.

The genes are TRBV6-2 or TRBV6-3 and TRBJ2-4; D remains ambiguous. The CDR3 runs 11 residues. Germline CDR1 MNHEY, CDR2 SVGEGT. The ends were cut back, 3 bases at V and 9 bases at J, with 6 bases in the middle. The CDR3 is CASSYTSIQYF. The CDR3 DNA is TGTGCCAGCAGTTATACGAGCATTCAGTACTTC.

The chain is built from TRBV3-1 (or the pseudogene TRBV3-2) and TRBJ2-1; D remains unclear. CDR1 is LGHDT and CDR2 is YNNKEL in the germline V gene (reference sequence). The CDR3 is made up of 14 amino acids. V shed 1 base and J shed 6 bases, with 10 bases lying between them. The CDR3, as DNA: TGTGCCAGCAGCCAAGTAGGTCTGATCAATGAGCAGTTCTTC. Protein: CASSQVGLINEQFF.

CDR3 sequence: CASSPGTGRNEQYF. The DNA of the CDR3 is TGTGCCAGCAGTCCTGGGACAGGGAGGAACGAGCAGTACTTC. The J gene is TRBJ2-7, the V gene TRBV28, with 9 bases fitting TRBD1. This CDR3 contains 14 residues. V lost 5 bases and J lost 5; bases outside the gene matches: 7. Germline CDR1 and CDR2: MDHEN and SYDVKM.

CDR3 sequence (DNA): TGCGCCAGCAGCTCCCGTATGGTAGCGGGGATCGGAGAGACCCAGTACTTC. It codes for CASSSRMVAGIGETQYF. The chain recombines TRBV5-1 with TRBJ2-5; 8 bases are a match to TRBD2. Germline trimming cut 3 bases from V and 4 bases from J; bases unmatched to any gene: 14. CDR3 size: 17 residues. Germline V CDR1 and CDR2: SGHRS, YFSETQ.